The 2 T cell receptor beta chains listed next were all sequenced from one sample in a study of T cell responses to AZD1222 COVID-19 vaccine. Clones were read by immunoSEQ multiplex PCR, and TCRdb kept only the in-frame ones, dropping some. The profile shows 130,000 to 150,000 clones, roughly 89% of them singletons. The sample was peripheral blood, taken on day 0 of AZD1222 vaccination. Source of these receptors: an adult in good health.

The gene calls are TRBV4-2 and TRBJ2-1; the match to TRBD2 covers 12 bases. The CDR3 contains 18 residues. Germline V lookup: CDR1 LGHNA, CDR2 YNFKEQ. Trimming cost V 4 bases and J 7 bases; bases outside gene matches: 14. The CDR3 sequence: CASSRRTSGDLVTNEQFF. CDR3 sequence (DNA): TGTGCCAGCAGCCGACGGACTAGCGGGGATCTGGTAACAAATGAGCAGTTCTTC.

The chain combines TRBV11-2 with TRBJ2-1; 7 nucleotides agree with TRBD2. The germline V gene encodes CDR1 SGHAT and CDR2 FQNNGV. The CDR3 is 18 residues long. The V segment lost 0 bases and the J segment 10 bases; nucleotides outside the gene matches: 18. The CDR3 sequence is CASSLDHWGERGPAEQFF. The CDR3 DNA is TGTGCCAGCAGCTTAGATCACTGGGGCGAGCGGGGCCCAGCCGAGCAGTTCTTC.